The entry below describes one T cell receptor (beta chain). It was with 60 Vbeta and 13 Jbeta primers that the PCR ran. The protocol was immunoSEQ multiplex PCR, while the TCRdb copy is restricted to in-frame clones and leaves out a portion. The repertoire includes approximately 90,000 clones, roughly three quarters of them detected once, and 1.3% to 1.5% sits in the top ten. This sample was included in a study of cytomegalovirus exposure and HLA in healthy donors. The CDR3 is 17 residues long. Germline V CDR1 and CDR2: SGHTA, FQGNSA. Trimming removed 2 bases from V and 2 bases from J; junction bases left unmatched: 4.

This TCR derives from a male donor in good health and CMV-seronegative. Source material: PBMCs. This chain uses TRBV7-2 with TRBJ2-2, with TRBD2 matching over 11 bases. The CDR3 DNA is TGTGCCAGCAGCTTATTTAGCGGGAGGGCAAACACCGGGGAGCTGTTTTTT. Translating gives CASSLFSGRANTGELFF.